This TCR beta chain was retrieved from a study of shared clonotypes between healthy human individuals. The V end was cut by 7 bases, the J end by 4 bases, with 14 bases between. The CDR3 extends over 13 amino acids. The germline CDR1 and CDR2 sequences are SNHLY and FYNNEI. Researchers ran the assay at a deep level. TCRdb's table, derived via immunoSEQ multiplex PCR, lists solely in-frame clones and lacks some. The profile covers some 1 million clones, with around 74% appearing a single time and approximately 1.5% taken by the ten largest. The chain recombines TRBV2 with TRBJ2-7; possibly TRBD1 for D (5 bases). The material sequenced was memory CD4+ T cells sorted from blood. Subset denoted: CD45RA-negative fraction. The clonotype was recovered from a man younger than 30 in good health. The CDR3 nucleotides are TGTGCCAGCATTACCGAACCAGGGTACGAGCAGTACTTC. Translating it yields CASITEPGYEQYF.